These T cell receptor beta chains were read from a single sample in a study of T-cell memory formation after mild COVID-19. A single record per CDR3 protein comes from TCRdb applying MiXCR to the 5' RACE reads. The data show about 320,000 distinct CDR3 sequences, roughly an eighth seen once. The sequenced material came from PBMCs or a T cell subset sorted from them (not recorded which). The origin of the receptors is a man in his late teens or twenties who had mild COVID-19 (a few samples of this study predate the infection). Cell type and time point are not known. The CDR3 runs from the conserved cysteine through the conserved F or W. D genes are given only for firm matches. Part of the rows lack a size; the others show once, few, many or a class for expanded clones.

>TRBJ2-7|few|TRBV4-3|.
TGCGCCAGCAGCCAAGATAGAAGGGTGGGGTCCTACGAGCAGTACTTC
CASSQDRRVGSYEQYF
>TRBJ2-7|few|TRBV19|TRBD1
TGTGCCACCGCTCAGGGACAGGGTCCATCCTACGAGCAGTACTTC
CATAQGQGPSYEQYF
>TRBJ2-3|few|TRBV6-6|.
TGTGCCAGCAGTTACACTAATTCGGATACGCAGTATTTT
CASSYTNSDTQYF
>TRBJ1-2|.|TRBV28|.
TGTGCCATCCCCGGGGCGGTCCCCTATGGCTACACCTTC
CAIPGAVPYGYTF
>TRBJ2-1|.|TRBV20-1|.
TGCAGTGCTAGCCCGAGACAGTACAATGAGCAGTTCTTC
CSASPRQYNEQFF
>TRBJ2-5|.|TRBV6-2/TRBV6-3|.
TGTGCCAGCAGTACCCTACAGGGAATTCAAGAGACCCAGTACTTC
CASSTLQGIQETQYF
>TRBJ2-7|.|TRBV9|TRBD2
TGTGCCAGCAGCGTATCGAGCGGGGCCCTCTACGAGCAGTACTTC
CASSVSSGALYEQYF
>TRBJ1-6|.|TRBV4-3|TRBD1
TGCGCCAGCAGCCAACTTCATACCAGGGACAGGGCGAGCTCCTATAATTCACCCCTCCACTTT
CASSQLHTRDRASSYNSPLHF
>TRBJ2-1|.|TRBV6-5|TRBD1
TGTGCCAGCAGCCCCGTTGACAGGGATGAGCAGTTCTTC
CASSPVDRDEQFF
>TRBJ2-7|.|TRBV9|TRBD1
TGTGCCAGCAGCGTAGGGACAGGGTCGTTCTACGAGCAGTACTTC
CASSVGTGSFYEQYF
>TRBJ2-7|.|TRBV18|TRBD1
TGTGCCAGCTCACTTCGGGACAGCGGAGGATACGAGCAGTACTTC
CASSLRDSGGYEQYF
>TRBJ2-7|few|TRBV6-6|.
TGTGCCAGCTCGGAAGGGGTCTCCTACGAGCAGTACTTC
CASSEGVSYEQYF
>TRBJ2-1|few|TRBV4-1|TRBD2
TGCGCCAGCAGCCAAGGCGTCAGGACTAGCGGCAATGAGCAGTTCTTC
CASSQGVRTSGNEQFF
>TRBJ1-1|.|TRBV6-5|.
TGTGCCAGCAGTTACGCCGGGCCGCTAAACACTGAAGCTTTCTTT
CASSYAGPLNTEAFF
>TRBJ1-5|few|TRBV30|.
TGTGCCTGGAGTGTGAGGGGGAGCAATCAGCCCCAGCATTTT
CAWSVRGSNQPQHF
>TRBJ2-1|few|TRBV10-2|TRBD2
TGCGCCAGCAGTGAGTTGGGACTAGCGGGAAAGAATGAGCAGTTCTTC
CASSELGLAGKNEQFF